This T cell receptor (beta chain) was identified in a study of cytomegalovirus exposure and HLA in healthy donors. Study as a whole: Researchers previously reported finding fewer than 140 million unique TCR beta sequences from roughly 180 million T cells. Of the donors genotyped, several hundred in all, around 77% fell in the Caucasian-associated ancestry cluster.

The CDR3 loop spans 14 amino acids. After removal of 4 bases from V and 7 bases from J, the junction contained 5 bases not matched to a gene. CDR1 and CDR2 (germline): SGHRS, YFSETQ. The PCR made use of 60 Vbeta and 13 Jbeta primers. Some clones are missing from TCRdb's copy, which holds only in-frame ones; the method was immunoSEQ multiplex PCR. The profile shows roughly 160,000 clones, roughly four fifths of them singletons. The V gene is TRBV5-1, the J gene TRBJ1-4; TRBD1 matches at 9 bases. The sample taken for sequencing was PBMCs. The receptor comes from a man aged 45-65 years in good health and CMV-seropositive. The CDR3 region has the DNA TGCGCCAGCAGCACGGGACAGGGAAGTGAAAAACTGTTTTTT. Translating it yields CASSTGQGSEKLFF. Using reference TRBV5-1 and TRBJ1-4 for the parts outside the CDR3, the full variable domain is KAGVTQTPRYLIKTRGQQVTLSCSPISGHRSVSWYQQTPGQGLQFLFEYFSETQRNKGNFPGRFSGRQFSNSRSEMNVSTLELGDSALYLCASSTGQGSEKLFFGSGTQLSVL.